This T cell receptor (beta chain) was captured in a study of T cells in Graves' hyperthyroidism and ophthalmopathy. Germline V gives CDR1 DFQATT, CDR2 SNEGSKA (reference sequence). V lost 0 bases, J lost 1 base, and 9 bases lay in between. This CDR3 contains 14 residues. Study-wide results and limits: Ophthalmopathy and stable hyperthyroidism were separated by a 13 V-J model. Most thyroid clonotypes expanded above 0.001 were also detected in blood.

In regard to this clonotype: Its antigen is undetermined.

There were TCR beta CDR3 regions amplified from RNA transcripts. First-round RT-PCR of the TCR CDR3 relied on the HTBI primer set. TCRdb reprocessed the multiplex PCR reads via MiXCR and lists one record per CDR3 protein. The sample consists of 650,000 to 800,000 distinct CDR3 sequences, less than 45% of them appearing once. Those patients with uncontrolled infection, other autoimmune disease, pregnancy or lactation were excluded. The study based diagnoses on clinical symptoms, serum thyroxine and TRAb, thyroid ultrasound and orbital computed tomography. The V and J genes are TRBV20-1 and TRBJ1-1; D not resolved. The sequence derives from an adult man with Graves' disease, either hyperthyroidism or ophthalmopathy (not recorded which). The sequenced material came from peripheral blood or thyroid tissue (not recorded which). The CDR3 loop is CSAREARTNTEAFF. CDR3 nucleotides: TGCAGTGCTAGAGAGGCGCGGACGAACACTGAAGCTTTCTTT.